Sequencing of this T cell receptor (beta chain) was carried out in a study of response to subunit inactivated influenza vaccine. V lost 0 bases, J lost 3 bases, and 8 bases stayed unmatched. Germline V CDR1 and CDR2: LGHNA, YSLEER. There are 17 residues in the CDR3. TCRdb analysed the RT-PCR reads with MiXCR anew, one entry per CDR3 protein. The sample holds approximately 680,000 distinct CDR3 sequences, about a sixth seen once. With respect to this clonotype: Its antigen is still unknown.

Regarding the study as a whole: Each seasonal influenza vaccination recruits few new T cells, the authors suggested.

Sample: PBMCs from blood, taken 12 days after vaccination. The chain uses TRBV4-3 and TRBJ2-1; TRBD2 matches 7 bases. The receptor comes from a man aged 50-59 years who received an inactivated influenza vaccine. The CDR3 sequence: CASSQDLSLAVYNEQFF. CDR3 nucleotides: TGCGCCAGCAGCCAAGATCTCTCTCTAGCGGTCTACAATGAGCAGTTCTTC.